What follows is one T cell receptor beta chain and its context. Its target is unknown. Using immunoSEQ multiplex PCR, the repertoire was profiled, and TCRdb retains in-frame clones only, with some absent. This sample yields approximately 160,000 clones, of which approximately 96% are seen a single time; roughly 1% belongs to the top ten. The sample is drawn from a study of cytomegalovirus exposure and HLA in healthy donors. Study-wide points: In vitro work confirmed that a few CMV-associated chains recognize CMV antigens. With high specificity and sensitivity, the classifier reportedly diagnosed cytomegalovirus status.

CDR1 is SGHVS and CDR2 is FNYEAQ in the germline V gene. With 3 bases clipped from V and 4 bases from J, the junction kept 11 bases outside the gene matches. This CDR3 spans 17 amino acids. V gene TRBV7-6 combines with J gene TRBJ2-1, with TRBD2 identical over 8 bases. The sample taken for sequencing was PBMCs. The receptor's source is a young woman in good health and CMV-seronegative. The CDR3, as DNA: TGTGCCAGCAGCTTGGGGACAAGCGGGGGTGGTTACAATGAGCAGTTCTTC. Its translation is CASSLGTSGGGYNEQFF.